The rows below give T cell receptor beta chains drawn from one sample of a study of blood T cell repertoires in COVID-19. Sequencing used immunoSEQ multiplex PCR; TCRdb keeps in-frame clones, though not all of them. The sample contains some 100,000 clones, 70% to 90% of which appear only once. The sample consisted of PBMCs or T cells enriched from blood (not recorded which). The receptors originated from a woman aged 45-65 years who had recovered from COVID-19. The conserved cysteine and the conserved F or W are not part of the CDR3 here.

j_call v_call cdr3_aa
TRBJ2-4 TRBV14 ASSQVSVAKNIQY
TRBJ2-2 TRBV15 ATSRQNTGELF
TRBJ2-3 TRBV5-4 ASREQVTTDTQY
TRBJ1-1 TRBV10-3 AISAAGAEAF
TRBJ2-7 TRBV25-1 ASSETMSYEQY
TRBJ2-7 TRBV5-4 ASSVRQGSYEQY
TRBJ1-6 TRBV3-1/TRBV3-2 ASSPLDRDDSPLH
TRBJ2-3 TRBV27 ASNEFSGRAGDTQY
TRBJ2-2 TRBV5-1 ASSLLTGATGELF
TRBJ2-7 TRBV5-1 ASRYGQGSYEQY